The source of this T cell receptor beta chain is a study of T cells in localized non-small cell lung cancer. Study findings and constraints: Adjacent uninvolved lung had the highest clonality, suggesting focused antigen responses. The study linked higher blood T cell density to longer overall survival. Analysis by sequencing included only one tumor region, so heterogeneity remains possible. Among the top 100 tumor clones, a median approximately 60 appeared in adjacent lung.

Assay: immunoSEQ multiplex PCR; the TCRdb copy retains only in-frame clones and omits some. Of around 2,600 clones listed, over 20% were seen once; the top ten hold 9.5% to 15%. By proportion, this clone is medium-sized. Its antigen is not identified. The CDR3 consists of 14 residues. With 2 bases removed from V and 0 bases from J, the gap between germline ends came to 5 bases. Germline lookup yields CDR1 SGHNT and CDR2 YENEEA. The source was lung tumor tissue, collected before any cancer treatment. This receptor was obtained from a man aged 35 to 69 with stage I squamous cell lung carcinoma. The chain combines TRBV11-3 with TRBJ2-1; D unresolved. The CDR3 DNA sequence: TGTGCCAGCAGCTTAAATCCCTCCTACAATGAGCAGTTCTTC. It yields the protein CASSLNPSYNEQFF.